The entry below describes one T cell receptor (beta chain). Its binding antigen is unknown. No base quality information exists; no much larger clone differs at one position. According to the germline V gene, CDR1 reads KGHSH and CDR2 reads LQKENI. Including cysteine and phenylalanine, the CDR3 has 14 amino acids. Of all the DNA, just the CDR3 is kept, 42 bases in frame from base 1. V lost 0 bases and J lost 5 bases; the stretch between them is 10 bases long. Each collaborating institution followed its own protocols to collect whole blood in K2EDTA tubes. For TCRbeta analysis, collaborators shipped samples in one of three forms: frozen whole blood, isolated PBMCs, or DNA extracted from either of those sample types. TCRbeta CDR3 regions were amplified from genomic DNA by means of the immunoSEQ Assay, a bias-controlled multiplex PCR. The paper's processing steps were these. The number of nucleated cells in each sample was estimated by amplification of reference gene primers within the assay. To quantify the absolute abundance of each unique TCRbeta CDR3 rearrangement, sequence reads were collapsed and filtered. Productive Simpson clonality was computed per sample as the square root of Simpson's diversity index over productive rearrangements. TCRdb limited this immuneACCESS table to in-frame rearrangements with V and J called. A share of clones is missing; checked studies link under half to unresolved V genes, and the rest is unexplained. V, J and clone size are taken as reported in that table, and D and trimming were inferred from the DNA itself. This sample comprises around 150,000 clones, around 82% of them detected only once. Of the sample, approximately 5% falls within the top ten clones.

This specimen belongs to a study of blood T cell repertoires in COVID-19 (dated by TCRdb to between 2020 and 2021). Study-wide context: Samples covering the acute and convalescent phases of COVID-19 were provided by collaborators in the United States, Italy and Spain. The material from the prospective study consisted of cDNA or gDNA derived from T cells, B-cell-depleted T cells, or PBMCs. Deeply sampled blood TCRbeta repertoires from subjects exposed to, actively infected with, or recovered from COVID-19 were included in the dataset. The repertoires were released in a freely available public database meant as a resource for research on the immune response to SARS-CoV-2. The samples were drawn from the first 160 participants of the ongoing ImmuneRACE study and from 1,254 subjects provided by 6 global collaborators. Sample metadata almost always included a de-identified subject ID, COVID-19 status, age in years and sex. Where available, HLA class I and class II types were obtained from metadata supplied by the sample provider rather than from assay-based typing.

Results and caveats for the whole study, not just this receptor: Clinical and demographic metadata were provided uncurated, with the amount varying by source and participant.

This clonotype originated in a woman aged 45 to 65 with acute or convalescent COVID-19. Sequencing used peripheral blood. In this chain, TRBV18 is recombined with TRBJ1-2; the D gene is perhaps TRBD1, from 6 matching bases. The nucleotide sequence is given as TGTGCCAGCTCACCACCGGGGGCGGAATATGGCTACACCTTC. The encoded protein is CASSPPGAEYGYTF.